Each of the 8 T cell receptor beta chains below was sequenced from the same sample in a study of T cell changes during pregnancy in multiple sclerosis. Sequencing was performed with immunoSEQ multiplex PCR; in TCRdb, only in-frame clones are kept and a portion is missing. The sample has 15,000 to 20,000 clones; around nine tenths are singletons. Sequences were derived from CD4+ T cells from peripheral blood mononuclear cells, sampled in the first trimester of pregnancy. The receptors come from a female donor in good health, enrolled as a control in a pregnancy study.

The CDR3 is CTSSQGLAGAKETQYF. CDR3 nucleotide sequence: TGCACCAGCAGCCAAGGTCTAGCGGGGGCTAAAGAGACCCAGTACTTC. This sequence joins TRBV1 and TRBJ2-5; TRBD2, the D gene given by the table, was not confirmed from the DNA. TRBV1 is deemed a pseudogene. The CDR3 consists of 16 residues.

The V call is TRBV18, the J call TRBJ2-2; TRBD1 is a possible D gene (5 bases). The CDR3 extends over 13 amino acids. Trimming pared 2 bases from V and 10 bases from J, leaving 11 bases between. Germline V gene lookup returns CDR1 KGHSH and CDR2 LQKENI. The CDR3 DNA follows: TGTGCCAGCTCACCAATCCAGGGCCTGGAGCTGTTTTTT. This sequence encodes CASSPIQGLELFF.

The rearrangement joins TRBV5-1 to TRBJ2-3; 7 bases are shared with TRBD1. The germline CDR1 and CDR2 sequences are SGHRS and YFSETQ. This CDR3 region has 14 residues. The J segment lost 3 bases and the V segment lost 4 bases, leaving 5 bases of the junction unmatched. Here the CDR3 DNA reads TGCGCCAGCAGCACCAGGGGGTTTACAGATACGCAGTATTTT. This sequence encodes CASSTRGFTDTQYF.

V is TRBV7-9 and J is TRBJ1-2, with D unresolved. CDR3 size: 13 residues. CDR1 is SEHNR and CDR2 is FQNEAQ in the germline V gene (reference sequence). V dropped 5 bases and J dropped 3 bases, with 10 bases sitting between them. CDR3 in amino acids: CASSPDGDYGYTF. The CDR3 region has the DNA TGTGCCAGCAGCCCGGACGGGGACTATGGCTACACCTTC.

The chain is built from TRBV7-2 and TRBJ2-3, with D possibly TRBD2 on 5 matching bases. This CDR3 spans 16 amino acids. The V and J ends lost 4 bases and 0 bases respectively, with 14 bases between them. Germline V gene sequence: CDR1 SGHTA, CDR2 FQGNSA. The CDR3 sequence is CASSYSDYPSTDTQYF. In DNA form, the CDR3 reads TGTGCCAGCAGCTACTCTGACTACCCTAGCACAGATACGCAGTATTTT.

The gene calls are TRBV6-6 and TRBJ1-2; 9 bases line up with TRBD1. The J segment lost 8 bases and the V segment lost 5 bases, leaving 9 bases of the junction unmatched. Looked up from germline, CDR1 is MNHNY and CDR2 is SVGAGI (reference sequence). This CDR3 region has 14 residues. The CDR3 spells CASSRPGQGYGYTF. CDR3 sequence (DNA): TGTGCCAGCAGTCGTCCGGGACAGGGTTACGGCTACACCTTC.

This clone was seen more than once but under ten times. The chain employs TRBV27 and TRBJ2-1; 12 bases align to TRBD1. The CDR3 totals 14 residues. Trimming at V came to 4 bases and at J to 9 bases, leaving 4 bases not matched to a gene. Germline CDR1 MNHEY, CDR2 SMNVEV (reference sequence). CDR3: CASSWDRGLSEQFF. The CDR3 DNA is TGTGCCAGCAGTTGGGACAGGGGGCTGAGTGAGCAGTTCTTC.

The chain is built from TRBV5-3 and TRBJ1-1; D is undetermined. TRBV5-3 has ORF status, its function being uncertain. V was clipped by 0 bases and J by 1 base, with 4 bases between them. CDR3 size: 13 residues. This CDR3 reads CARSLARNTEAFF. The CDR3 bases are TGTGCCAGAAGCTTGGCCAGGAACACTGAAGCTTTCTTT.